Below, 12 T cell receptor beta chains from the same sample are listed, as sequenced in a study of blood T cells in healthy people across ages. A second about 6 to 11 cycle PCR used barcoded and J-beta primers. A single record per CDR3 protein comes from TCRdb applying MiXCR to the 5' RACE reads. This table has 1.5 million to 2 million distinct CDR3 sequences, approximately 30% appearing once. The sample was blood. Receptors originate from a young woman in good health.

This clonotype was recorded at least ten times. The chain couples TRBV7-6 to TRBJ2-7; 7 nucleotides agree with TRBD2. This CDR3 has 13 residues. Germline loops: CDR1 SGHVS, CDR2 FNYEAQ. The V gene end was trimmed by 0 bases and the J gene end by 6 bases; junction bases not matched to a gene: 2. CDR3 sequence reads: CASSLAGGFEQYF. The DNA of the CDR3 is TGTGCCAGCAGCTTAGCGGGAGGGTTCGAGCAGTACTTC.

Concerning this clonotype itself: This clone may be a read error of a much larger clone one base away. The chain joins TRBV5-1 to TRBJ2-1; weak D call: TRBD2 (5 bases). This CDR3 region has 14 residues. V was clipped by 3 bases and J by 10 bases, with 17 bases between them. The germline V gene encodes CDR1 SGHRS and CDR2 YFSETQ. CDR3 coding DNA: TGCGCCAGCAGCTCGGCGACGGGAACCTACGAGCAGTTCTTC. This sequence encodes CASSSATGTYEQFF.

This chain uses TRBV10-3 with TRBJ2-4; 9 bases match TRBD2. J was trimmed by 0 bases and V by 2 bases; bases with no gene match: 5. Per germline, CDR1 ENHRY and CDR2 SYGVKD. This CDR3 is 17 amino acids long. The CDR3 spells CAISEPGAGGAKNIQYF. CDR3 bases: TGTGCCATCAGTGAGCCGGGAGCGGGGGGAGCCAAAAACATTCAGTACTTC.

Comment on this clonotype: A much larger clone differs by one base, so this may be a read error. The V and J genes are TRBV11-2 and TRBJ2-1; D tentatively fits TRBD1 or TRBD2 (5 bases each). V gave up 4 bases and J gave up 13 bases, with 17 bases separating them. The CDR3 has 13 amino acids. Per germline, CDR1 SGHAT and CDR2 FQNNGV. This chain's CDR3 is CASSSDPSGTQFF. The CDR3 coding sequence is TGTGCCAGCAGCTCTGACCCTTCCGGGACCCAGTTCTTC. Using reference TRBV11-2 and TRBJ2-1 for the parts outside the CDR3, the full variable domain is EAGVAQSPRYKIIEKRQSVAFWCNPISGHATLYWYQQILGQGPKLLIQFQNNGVVDDSQLPKDRFSAERLKGVDSTLKIQPAKLEDSAVYLCASSSDPSGTQFFGPGTRLTVL.

Ten or more counts support this clonotype. The CDR3 region has the DNA TGTGCCAGCAGCCCTGGGACAGGGGTCAGAGAGACCCAGTACTTC. Residues: CASSPGTGVRETQYF. The rearrangement links TRBV7-9 to TRBJ2-5; 10 nucleotides agree with TRBD1. Trimming cost V 5 bases and J 4 bases; bases outside gene matches: 7. The V gene's germline CDR1 is SEHNR and CDR2 FQNEAQ (reference sequence). The CDR3 is made up of 15 amino acids.

This clonotype appeared many times. The chain combines TRBV7-2 with TRBJ1-1; D gene ambiguous. The V and J ends lost 4 bases and 0 bases respectively, with 6 bases between them. The CDR3 has 13 residues. Per germline, CDR1 SGHTA and CDR2 FQGNSA. The CDR3 DNA sequence: TGTGCCAGCAGCTCAACAGTGAACACTGAAGCTTTCTTT. The encoded protein is CASSSTVNTEAFF.

The J gene is TRBJ1-4, the V gene TRBV15; 7 nucleotides match TRBD1. This CDR3 is 15 amino acids long. V dropped 6 bases and J dropped 5; count of bases not matched to a gene: 9. Per germline, CDR1 LNHNV and CDR2 YYDKDF (reference sequence). CDR3 nucleotide sequence: TGTGCCACCAGAAGGCCGGGACAGAGAAATGAAAAACTGTTTTTT. This sequence encodes CATRRPGQRNEKLFF.

In regard to this clonotype: This could be a read error, since a much larger clone is one nucleotide away. The chain is built from TRBV25-1 and TRBJ2-4; 10 bases are a match to TRBD1. The germline gives CDR1 MGHDK, CDR2 SYGVNS. The CDR3 is made up of 17 amino acids. In DNA form, the CDR3 reads TGTGCCAGCAGTGAGTCCAAGGACAGGGGGGGCAAAGACATTCAGTACTTC. It codes for CASSESKDRGGKDIQYF.

This clonotype has a count of ten or more. V and J are TRBV18 and TRBJ1-2, with unresolved D. V was cut by 3 bases and J by 8 bases, with 16 bases left in between. This CDR3 has 14 residues. Per the germline V gene, CDR1 is KGHSH and CDR2 is LQKENI. CDR3 nucleotide sequence: TGTGCCAGCTCACCGGCGTCCAAAGTGGCCGGCTACACCTTC. Its protein is CASSPASKVAGYTF.

This clonotype was counted only a few times. This chain uses TRBV7-9 with TRBJ1-2, with 7 bases matching TRBD1. Germline lookup yields CDR1 SEHNR and CDR2 FQNEAQ (reference sequence). The V gene end was trimmed by 3 bases and the J gene end by 8 bases; junction bases not matched to a gene: 9. This CDR3 is 14 amino acids long. CDR3 residues: CASSFSTGSEGYTF. As DNA, the CDR3 is TGTGCCAGCAGCTTCTCGACAGGGAGCGAGGGCTACACCTTC.

V usage is TRBV6-6 and J usage is TRBJ1-1; D is perhaps TRBD1 (5 bases). This CDR3 is built from 14 residues. Germline CDR1 is MNHNY and CDR2 is SVGAGI (reference sequence). V was clipped by 2 bases and J by 1 base, with 8 bases between them. The CDR3 region is CASSYTDRNTEAFF. The CDR3 DNA is TGTGCCAGCAGTTACACTGACAGGAACACTGAAGCTTTCTTT.

This clonotype was recorded a few times. J is TRBJ1-1 and V is TRBV7-3, with D possibly matching TRBD1 (6 bases). From germline, CDR1 is SGHTA and CDR2 FQGTGA. V lost 1 base and J lost 4, with 13 bases in between. The CDR3 is 15 amino acids. CDR3 DNA sequence: TGTGCCAGCAGCTTAAAGCAGGGGATGGGCACTGAAGCTTTCTTT. Residues: CASSLKQGMGTEAFF.